This is a list of T cell receptor beta chains from one sample in a study of blood T cell repertoires in COVID-19. Using immunoSEQ multiplex PCR, the repertoire was profiled, and TCRdb retains in-frame clones only, with some absent. There are 210,000 or so clones in the sample; approximately 87% occur only once, and 3.1% lies in the top ten. Sequencing used PBMCs or T cells enriched from blood (not recorded which). The receptors were gathered from a woman in her 50s in a cohort exposed to, infected with or recovered from COVID-19 (not recorded which). The CDR3 runs from the conserved cysteine through the conserved F or W. D genes are given only for firm matches. Expanded clones are given a class, and other clones once, few, many or no size at all.

D gene: NA
V gene: TRBV7-9
J gene: TRBJ2-7
clone size: once
CDR3 DNA: TGTGCCAGCAGCTTGGCCAGGGACTACGAGCAGTACTTC
CDR3 protein: CASSLARDYEQYF

D gene: NA
V gene: TRBV18
J gene: TRBJ1-4
clone size: NA
CDR3 DNA: TGTGCCAGCTCACCCGACATAGCAACTAATGAAAAACTGTTTTTT
CDR3 protein: CASSPDIATNEKLFF

D gene: NA
V gene: TRBV3-1/TRBV3-2
J gene: TRBJ2-2
clone size: NA
CDR3 DNA: TGTGCCAGCAGCCAATCGGGGGGCCGCGGCACCGGGGAGCTGTTTTTT
CDR3 protein: CASSQSGGRGTGELFF

D gene: NA
V gene: TRBV4-1
J gene: TRBJ1-4
clone size: few
CDR3 DNA: TGCGCCAGCAGCCGAACGGAGGTCGGGGGTGAAAAACTGTTTTTT
CDR3 protein: CASSRTEVGGEKLFF

D gene: NA
V gene: TRBV3-1/TRBV3-2
J gene: TRBJ1-1
clone size: NA
CDR3 DNA: TGTGCCAGCAGCCAAGGCGCTCAGGGTGGGAACTTT
CDR3 protein: CASSQGAQGGNF

D gene: NA
V gene: TRBV3-1/TRBV3-2
J gene: TRBJ2-7
clone size: NA
CDR3 DNA: TGTGCCAGCAGCCAAGGGGGAGCGGCCTACGAGCAGTACTTC
CDR3 protein: CASSQGGAAYEQYF

D gene: NA
V gene: TRBV5-1
J gene: TRBJ1-2
clone size: NA
CDR3 DNA: TGCGCCAGCAGCTTGAGGTGGGCAGGGGAATATGGCTACACCTTC
CDR3 protein: CASSLRWAGEYGYTF

D gene: TRBD2
V gene: TRBV28
J gene: TRBJ2-7
clone size: NA
CDR3 DNA: TGTGCCAGCAGTTTTGCGGGGGGGACCTGGGTGCAGTACTTC
CDR3 protein: CASSFAGGTWVQYF

D gene: NA
V gene: TRBV15
J gene: TRBJ2-1
clone size: NA
CDR3 DNA: TGTGCCACTCCTATGACTGATTACAATGAGCAGTTCTTC
CDR3 protein: CATPMTDYNEQFF

D gene: TRBD2
V gene: TRBV11-3
J gene: TRBJ2-7
clone size: NA
CDR3 DNA: TGTGCCAGCAGCGCCCGGGGGGGTCGGCCCTACGAGCAGTACTTC
CDR3 protein: CASSARGGRPYEQYF

D gene: NA
V gene: TRBV3-1/TRBV3-2
J gene: TRBJ1-4
clone size: NA
CDR3 DNA: TGTGCCAGCAGCCAAGGCTTGACAGTGAATGAAAAACTGTTTTTT
CDR3 protein: CASSQGLTVNEKLFF

D gene: NA
V gene: TRBV21-1
J gene: TRBJ2-1
clone size: NA
CDR3 DNA: TGTGCCAGCAGGAGAGGGGCAGGGGGTTACAATGAGCAGTTCTTC
CDR3 protein: CASRRGAGGYNEQFF

D gene: NA
V gene: TRBV6-5
J gene: TRBJ2-1
clone size: NA
CDR3 DNA: TGTGCCAGCAGTTACGGGGGGGGCGACTCCTACAATGAGCAGTTCTTC
CDR3 protein: CASSYGGGDSYNEQFF

D gene: NA
V gene: TRBV6-5
J gene: TRBJ2-7
clone size: NA
CDR3 DNA: TGTGCCAGCAGACAGGATGCATACGAGCAGTACTTC
CDR3 protein: CASRQDAYEQYF

D gene: TRBD1
V gene: TRBV2
J gene: TRBJ1-1
clone size: NA
CDR3 DNA: TGTGCCAGCAGTTACAGGACAGGGGGCTCTGAAGCTTTCTTT
CDR3 protein: CASSYRTGGSEAFF

D gene: NA
V gene: TRBV4-1
J gene: TRBJ1-4
clone size: NA
CDR3 DNA: NA
CDR3 protein: CASSSSVAGGFEKLFF

D gene: NA
V gene: TRBV7-2
J gene: TRBJ2-1
clone size: NA
CDR3 DNA: TGTGCCAGCAGCTTTTACGGGAGTCACAATGAGCAGTTCTTC
CDR3 protein: CASSFYGSHNEQFF

D gene: NA
V gene: TRBV6-2/TRBV6-3
J gene: TRBJ1-2
clone size: NA
CDR3 DNA: TGTGCCAGCAGTTACCTGGGGCCACCGACTAACTATGGCTACACCTTC
CDR3 protein: CASSYLGPPTNYGYTF

D gene: TRBD1
V gene: TRBV11-2
J gene: TRBJ1-2
clone size: NA
CDR3 DNA: TGTGCCAGCAGCTGGACAGGGGAGTATGGCTACACCTTC
CDR3 protein: CASSWTGEYGYTF

D gene: NA
V gene: TRBV11-1
J gene: TRBJ2-1
clone size: few
CDR3 DNA: TGTGCCAGCAGCCCGACAGTTCTCAATGAGCAGTTCTTC
CDR3 protein: CASSPTVLNEQFF

D gene: TRBD1
V gene: TRBV11-2
J gene: TRBJ2-7
clone size: NA
CDR3 DNA: TGTGCCAGCAGCATCGGACAGGGGGCTCAGGAGCAGTACTTC
CDR3 protein: CASSIGQGAQEQYF

D gene: NA
V gene: TRBV9
J gene: TRBJ1-3
clone size: NA
CDR3 DNA: TGTGCCAGCAAAGAGGGGGACGGGCGATTCTCTGGAAACACCATATATTTT
CDR3 protein: CASKEGDGRFSGNTIYF

D gene: NA
V gene: TRBV6-4
J gene: TRBJ2-2
clone size: NA
CDR3 DNA: TGTGCCAGCAGCGGGAACGCGAACACCGGGGAGCTGTTTTTT
CDR3 protein: CASSGNANTGELFF

D gene: NA
V gene: TRBV7-8
J gene: TRBJ1-6
clone size: NA
CDR3 DNA: TGTGCCAGCAGCTTAGACAGCGGGGGTTCTTCACCCCTCCACTTT
CDR3 protein: CASSLDSGGSSPLHF

D gene: NA
V gene: TRBV7-3
J gene: TRBJ2-7
clone size: NA
CDR3 DNA: TGTGCCAGCAGCCCAGGGGCCCCCTACGAGCAGTACTTC
CDR3 protein: CASSPGAPYEQYF

D gene: NA
V gene: TRBV18
J gene: TRBJ2-4
clone size: once
CDR3 DNA: TGTGCCAGCTCACCACCCGGAGGCTACGGGAACATTCAGTACTTC
CDR3 protein: CASSPPGGYGNIQYF

D gene: TRBD1
V gene: TRBV6-4
J gene: TRBJ1-6
clone size: NA
CDR3 DNA: TGTGCCAGCAGGGCGGGACAGAAGAATTCACCCCTCCACTTT
CDR3 protein: CASRAGQKNSPLHF

D gene: TRBD2
V gene: TRBV18
J gene: TRBJ2-3
clone size: NA
CDR3 DNA: TGTGCCAGCTCACCACCTAGCGGGAGCACAGATACGCAGTATTTT
CDR3 protein: CASSPPSGSTDTQYF

D gene: TRBD1
V gene: TRBV9
J gene: TRBJ1-2
clone size: NA
CDR3 DNA: TGTGCCAGCAGCGTAGGAGGACAGGGTTCTAACTATGGCTACACCTTC
CDR3 protein: CASSVGGQGSNYGYTF

D gene: NA
V gene: TRBV28
J gene: TRBJ1-6
clone size: NA
CDR3 DNA: TGTGCCAGCAGTCCTCAGCCAGGGCGTAATAATTCACCCCTCCACTTT
CDR3 protein: CASSPQPGRNNSPLHF

D gene: NA
V gene: TRBV6-5
J gene: TRBJ2-2
clone size: NA
CDR3 DNA: TGTGCCACTGGGAGAGCGGCAGCGAACACCGGGGAGCTGTTTTTT
CDR3 protein: CATGRAAANTGELFF

D gene: NA
V gene: TRBV5-4
J gene: TRBJ2-5
clone size: NA
CDR3 DNA: TGTGCCAGCAGCTTGGCTAGGAGCAGCGAGACCCAGTACTTC
CDR3 protein: CASSLARSSETQYF